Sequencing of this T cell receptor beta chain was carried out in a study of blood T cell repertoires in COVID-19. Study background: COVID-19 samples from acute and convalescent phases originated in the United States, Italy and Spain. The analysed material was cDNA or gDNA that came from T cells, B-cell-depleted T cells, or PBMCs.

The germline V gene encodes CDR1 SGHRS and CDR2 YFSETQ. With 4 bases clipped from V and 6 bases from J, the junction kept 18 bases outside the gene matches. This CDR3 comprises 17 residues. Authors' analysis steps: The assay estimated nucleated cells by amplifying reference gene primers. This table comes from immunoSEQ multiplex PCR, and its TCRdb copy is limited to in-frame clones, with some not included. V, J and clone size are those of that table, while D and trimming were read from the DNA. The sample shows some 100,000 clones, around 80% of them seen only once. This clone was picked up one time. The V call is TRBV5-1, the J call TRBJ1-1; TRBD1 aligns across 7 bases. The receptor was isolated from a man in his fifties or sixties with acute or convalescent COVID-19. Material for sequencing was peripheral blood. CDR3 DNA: TGCGCCAGCAGCGCTCCTCGGGTTGACAGGGTCAACCCTGAAGCTTTCTTT. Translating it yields CASSAPRVDRVNPEAFF.